The sequence of this T cell receptor beta chain was determined in a study of T cells in Graves' hyperthyroidism and ophthalmopathy. Amplification yielded TCR beta CDR3 regions, with RNA transcripts as the source. Carried out on the TCR CDR3, a first-round RT-PCR used the HTBI primer set. TCRdb ran MiXCR on the multiplex PCR reads and lists one entry per CDR3 protein. The sample has about 360,000 distinct CDR3 sequences, less than 15% seen once. The sample holds many counts of this clonotype. J lost 0 bases, V lost 5 bases, and 4 bases had no gene match. This CDR3 has 14 amino acids. Germline V CDR1 and CDR2: SEHNR, FQNEAQ (reference sequence).

This sequence joins TRBV7-9 and TRBJ2-7; TRBD1 matches 7 bases. Material: blood. The clonotype originates from a woman between 18 and 29 years old with Graves' hyperthyroidism. The CDR3 region has the DNA TGTGCCAGCAGCCCACAGGGGACCTCCTACGAGCAGTACTTC. Amino acid sequence: CASSPQGTSYEQYF.